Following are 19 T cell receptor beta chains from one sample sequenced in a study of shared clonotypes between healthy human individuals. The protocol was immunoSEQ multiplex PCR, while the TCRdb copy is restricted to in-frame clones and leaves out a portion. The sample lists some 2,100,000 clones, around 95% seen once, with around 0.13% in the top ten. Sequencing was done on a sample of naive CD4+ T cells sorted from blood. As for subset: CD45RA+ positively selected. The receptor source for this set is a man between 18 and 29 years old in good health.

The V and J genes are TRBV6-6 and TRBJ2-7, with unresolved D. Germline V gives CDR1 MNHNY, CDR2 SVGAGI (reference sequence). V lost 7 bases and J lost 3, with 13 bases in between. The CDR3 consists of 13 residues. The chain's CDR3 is CASNQRWNYEQYF. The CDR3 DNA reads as TGTGCCAGCAACCAACGCTGGAACTACGAGCAGTACTTC.

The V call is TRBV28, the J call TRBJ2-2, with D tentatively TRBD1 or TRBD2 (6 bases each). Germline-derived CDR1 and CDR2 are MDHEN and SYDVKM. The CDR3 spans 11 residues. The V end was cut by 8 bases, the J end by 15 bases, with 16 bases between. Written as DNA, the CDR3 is TGTGCCAGCCGTCAAGGGGGGAGTTTGTTTTTT. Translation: CASRQGGSLFF.

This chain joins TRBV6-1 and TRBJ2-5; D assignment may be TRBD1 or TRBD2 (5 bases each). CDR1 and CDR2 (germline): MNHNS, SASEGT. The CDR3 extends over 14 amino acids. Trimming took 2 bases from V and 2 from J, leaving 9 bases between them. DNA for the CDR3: TGTGCCAGCAGTGAACAGGGAGTACAAGAGACCCAGTACTTC. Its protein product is CASSEQGVQETQYF.

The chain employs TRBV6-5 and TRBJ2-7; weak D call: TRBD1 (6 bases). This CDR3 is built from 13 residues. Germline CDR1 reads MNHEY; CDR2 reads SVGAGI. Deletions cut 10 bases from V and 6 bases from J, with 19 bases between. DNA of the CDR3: TGTGCCATCCGGGACATATTCTCGGGCGAGCAGTACTTC. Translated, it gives CAIRDIFSGEQYF.

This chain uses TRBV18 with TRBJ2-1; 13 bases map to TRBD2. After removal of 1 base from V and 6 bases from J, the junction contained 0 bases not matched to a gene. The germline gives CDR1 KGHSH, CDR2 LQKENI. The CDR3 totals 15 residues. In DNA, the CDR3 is TGTGCCAGCTCACCACGGACTAGCGGGAGCAATGAGCAGTTCTTC. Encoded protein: CASSPRTSGSNEQFF.

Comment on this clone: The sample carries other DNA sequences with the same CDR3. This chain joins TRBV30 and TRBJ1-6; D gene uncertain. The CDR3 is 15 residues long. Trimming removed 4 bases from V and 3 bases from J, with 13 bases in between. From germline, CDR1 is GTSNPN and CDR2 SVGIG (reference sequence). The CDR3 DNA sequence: TGTGCCTGGAAGCATTCCCCTATCTATAATTCACCCCTCCACTTT. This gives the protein CAWKHSPIYNSPLHF.

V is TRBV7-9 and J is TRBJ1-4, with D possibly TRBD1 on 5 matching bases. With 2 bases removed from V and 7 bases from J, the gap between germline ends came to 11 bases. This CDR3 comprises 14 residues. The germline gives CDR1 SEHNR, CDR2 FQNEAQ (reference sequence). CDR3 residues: CASSLPGGAEKLFF. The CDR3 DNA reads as TGTGCCAGCAGCTTACCTGGGGGTGCTGAAAAACTGTTTTTT.

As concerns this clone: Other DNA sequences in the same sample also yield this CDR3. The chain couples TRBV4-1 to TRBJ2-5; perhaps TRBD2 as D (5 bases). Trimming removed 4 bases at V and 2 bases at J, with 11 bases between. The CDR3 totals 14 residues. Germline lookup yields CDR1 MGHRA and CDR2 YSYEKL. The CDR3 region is CASSRSDSQETQYF. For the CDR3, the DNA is TGCGCCAGCAGCCGGTCGGACTCACAAGAGACCCAGTACTTC.

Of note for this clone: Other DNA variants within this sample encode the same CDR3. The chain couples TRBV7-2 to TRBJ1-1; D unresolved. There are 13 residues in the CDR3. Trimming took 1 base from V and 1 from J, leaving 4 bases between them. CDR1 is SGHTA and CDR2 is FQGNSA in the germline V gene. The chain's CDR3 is CASSLVRNTEAFF. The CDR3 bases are TGTGCCAGCAGCTTAGTAAGGAACACTGAAGCTTTCTTT.

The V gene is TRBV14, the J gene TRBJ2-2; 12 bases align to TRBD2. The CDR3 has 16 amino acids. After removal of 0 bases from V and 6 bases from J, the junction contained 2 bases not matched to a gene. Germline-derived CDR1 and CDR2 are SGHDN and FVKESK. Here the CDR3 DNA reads TGTGCCAGCAGCCAAGATGGACTAGCGGGATCCGGGGAGCTGTTTTTT. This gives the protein CASSQDGLAGSGELFF.

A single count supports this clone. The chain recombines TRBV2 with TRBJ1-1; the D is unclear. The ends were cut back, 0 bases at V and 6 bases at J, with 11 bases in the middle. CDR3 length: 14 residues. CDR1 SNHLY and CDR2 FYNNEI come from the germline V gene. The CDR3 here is CASSEAGPSPEAFF. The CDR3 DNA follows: TGTGCCAGCAGTGAAGCCGGTCCATCCCCTGAAGCTTTCTTT. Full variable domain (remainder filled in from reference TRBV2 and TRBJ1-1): EPEVTQTPSHQVTQMGQEVILRCVPISNHLYFYWYRQILGQKVEFLVSFYNNEISEKSEIFDDQFSVERPDGSNFTLKIRSTKLEDSAMYFCASSEAGPSPEAFFGQGTRLTVV.

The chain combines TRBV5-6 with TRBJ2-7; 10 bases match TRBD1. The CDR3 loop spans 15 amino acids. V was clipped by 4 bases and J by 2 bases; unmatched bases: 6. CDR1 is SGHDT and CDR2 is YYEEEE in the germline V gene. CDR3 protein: CASSPLGTGAYEQYF. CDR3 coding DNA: TGTGCCAGCAGCCCACTCGGGACAGGGGCCTACGAGCAGTACTTC.

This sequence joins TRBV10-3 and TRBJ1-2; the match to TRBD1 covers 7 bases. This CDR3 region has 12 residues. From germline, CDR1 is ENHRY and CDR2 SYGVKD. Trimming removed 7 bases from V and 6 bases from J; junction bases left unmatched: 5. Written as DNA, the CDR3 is TGTGCCATCAATCAGGGGGAGGATGGCTACACCTTC. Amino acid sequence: CAINQGEDGYTF.

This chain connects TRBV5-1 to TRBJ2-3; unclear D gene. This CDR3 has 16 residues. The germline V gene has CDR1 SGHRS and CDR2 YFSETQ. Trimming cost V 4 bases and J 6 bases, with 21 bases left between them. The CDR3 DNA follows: TGCGCCAGCAGCCTAACTGACGGCGTCCCGCGGGATACGCAGTATTTT. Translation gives CASSLTDGVPRDTQYF.

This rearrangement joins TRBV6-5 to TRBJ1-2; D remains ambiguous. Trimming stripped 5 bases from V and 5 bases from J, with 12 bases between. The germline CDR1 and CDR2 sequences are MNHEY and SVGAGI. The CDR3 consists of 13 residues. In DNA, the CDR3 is TGTGCCAGCAGTAACGGGGTCGGATATGGCTACACCTTC. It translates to CASSNGVGYGYTF.

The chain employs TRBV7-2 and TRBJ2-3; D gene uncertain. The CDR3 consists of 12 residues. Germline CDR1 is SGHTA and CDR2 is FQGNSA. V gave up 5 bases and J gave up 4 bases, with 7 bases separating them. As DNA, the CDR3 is TGTGCCAGCAGCCAAATACCAGATACGCAGTATTTT. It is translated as CASSQIPDTQYF.

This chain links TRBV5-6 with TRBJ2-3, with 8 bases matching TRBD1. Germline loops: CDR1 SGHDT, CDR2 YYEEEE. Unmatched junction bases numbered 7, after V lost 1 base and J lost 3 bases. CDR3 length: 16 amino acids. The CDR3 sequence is CASSLFGQGGTDTQYF. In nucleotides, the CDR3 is TGTGCCAGCAGCTTGTTTGGACAGGGCGGTACAGATACGCAGTATTTT.

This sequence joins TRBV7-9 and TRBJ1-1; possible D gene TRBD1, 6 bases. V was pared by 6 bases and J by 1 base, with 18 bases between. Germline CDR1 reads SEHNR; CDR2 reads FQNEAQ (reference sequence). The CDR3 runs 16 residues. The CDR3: CASRSTRFRGNTEAFF. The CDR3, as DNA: TGTGCCAGCAGATCCACCCGATTCAGGGGGAACACTGAAGCTTTCTTT.

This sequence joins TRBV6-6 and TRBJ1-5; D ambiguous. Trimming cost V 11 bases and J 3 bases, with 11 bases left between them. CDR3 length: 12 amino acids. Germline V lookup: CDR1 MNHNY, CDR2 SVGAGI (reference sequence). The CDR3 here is CACRGANQPQHF. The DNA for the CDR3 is TGTGCCTGTCGAGGCGCCAATCAGCCCCAGCATTTT.